The present T cell receptor beta chain was sequenced within a study of blood T cell repertoires in COVID-19. Only in-frame clones appear in the TCRdb table, and some are missing; sequencing was by immunoSEQ multiplex PCR. The sample lists about 36,000 clones; about nine tenths were seen once. This clone was detected only once. The CDR3 totals 16 residues. Germline loops: CDR1 SGDLS, CDR2 YYNGEE. Germline trimming cut 0 bases from V and 1 base from J; bases unmatched to any gene: 2. The rearrangement links TRBV9 to TRBJ2-7, with 12 bases lining up with TRBD2. The clonotype was recovered from a human donor in a cohort sampled during active COVID-19. The sequencing input was peripheral blood. The CDR3 nucleotides read TGTGCCAGCAGCGTAGGCCTAGCGGGAGGGTCCTACGAGCAGTACTTC. Translated: CASSVGLAGGSYEQYF. Full variable domain (rest looked up from reference TRBV9 and TRBJ2-7): DSGVTQTPKHLITATGQRVTLRCSPRSGDLSVYWYQQSLDQGLQFLIQYYNGEERAKGNILERFSAQQFPDLHSELNLSSLELGDSALYFCASSVGLAGGSYEQYFGPGTRLTVT.